One T cell receptor (beta chain) is described in this entry. Its antigen remains unidentified. The entry originates in a study of cytomegalovirus exposure and HLA in healthy donors. Regarding the study as a whole: Through in vitro validation, three CMV-associated chains were shown to be specific for CMV antigens.

This CDR3 contains 14 residues. Germline CDR1 is ENHRY and CDR2 is SYGVKD. V was pared by 2 bases and J by 4 bases, with 12 bases between. With 60 Vbeta and 13 Jbeta primers, the PCR was carried out. Some clones are missing from TCRdb's copy, which holds only in-frame ones; the method was immunoSEQ multiplex PCR. The table lists roughly 260,000 clones, 70% to 90% of them singletons. Sequences were obtained from PBMCs. This clonotype was obtained from a woman between 40 and 50 years old in good health and CMV-seropositive. The chain couples TRBV10-3 to TRBJ2-7; TRBD2 might be the D (6 bases). CDR3 bases: TGTGCCATCAGTGAGCTAGCGCCGAATTACGAGCAGTACTTC. Translated: CAISELAPNYEQYF.